The entry below describes one TCR beta chain. These data come from a study of cytomegalovirus exposure and HLA in healthy donors. With 60 Vbeta and 13 Jbeta primers, the PCR was carried out. Generated by immunoSEQ multiplex PCR, the TCRdb table keeps only in-frame clones and is missing some. The sample shows 150,000 to 200,000 clones, approximately 84% of them seen only once. The V gene end was trimmed by 1 base and the J gene end by 4 bases; junction bases not matched to a gene: 5. CDR3 length: 15 amino acids. Looked up from germline, CDR1 is SGHDN and CDR2 is FVKESK. This sequence joins TRBV14 and TRBJ2-3; 7 bases match TRBD1. The sequence was collected from a female donor in good health and CMV-seronegative. Material: PBMCs. The CDR3 spells CASSQGQGLADTQYF. As DNA, the CDR3 is TGTGCCAGCAGCCAAGGACAGGGCTTGGCAGATACGCAGTATTTT.